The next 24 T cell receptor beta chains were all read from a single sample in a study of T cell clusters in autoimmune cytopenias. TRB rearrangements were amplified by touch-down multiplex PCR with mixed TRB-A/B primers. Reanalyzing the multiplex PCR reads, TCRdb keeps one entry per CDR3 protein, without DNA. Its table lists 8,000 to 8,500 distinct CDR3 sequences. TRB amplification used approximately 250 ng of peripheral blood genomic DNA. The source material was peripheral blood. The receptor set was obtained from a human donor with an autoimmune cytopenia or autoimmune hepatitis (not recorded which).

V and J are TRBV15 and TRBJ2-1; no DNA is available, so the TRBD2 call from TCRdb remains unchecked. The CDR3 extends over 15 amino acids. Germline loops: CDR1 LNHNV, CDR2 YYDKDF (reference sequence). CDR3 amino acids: CATSSSGGAPDEQFF.

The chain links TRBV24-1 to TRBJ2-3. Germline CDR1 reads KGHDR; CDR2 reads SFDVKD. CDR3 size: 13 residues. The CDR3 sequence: CATSDVHTDTQYF.

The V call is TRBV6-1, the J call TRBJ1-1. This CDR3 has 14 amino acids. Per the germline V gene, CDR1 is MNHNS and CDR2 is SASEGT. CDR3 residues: CASSVTQGRAEAFF.

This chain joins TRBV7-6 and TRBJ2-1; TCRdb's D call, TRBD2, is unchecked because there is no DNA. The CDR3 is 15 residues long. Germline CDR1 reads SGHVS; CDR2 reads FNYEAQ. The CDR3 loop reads CASSLWTSGGDEQFF.

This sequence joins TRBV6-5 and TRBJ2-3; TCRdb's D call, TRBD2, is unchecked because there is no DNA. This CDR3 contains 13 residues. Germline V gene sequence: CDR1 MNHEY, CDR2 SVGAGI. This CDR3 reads CASRDSNTDTQYF.

CDR3 protein: CAWAQGGDQPQHF. The J gene is TRBJ1-5, the V gene TRBV30. Germline V gene data show CDR1 as GTSNPN and CDR2 as SVGIG (reference sequence). The CDR3 runs to 13 residues.

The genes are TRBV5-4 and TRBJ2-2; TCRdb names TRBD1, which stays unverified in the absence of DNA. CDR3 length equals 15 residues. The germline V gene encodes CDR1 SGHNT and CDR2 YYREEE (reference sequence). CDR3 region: CASSRARVGTGELFF.

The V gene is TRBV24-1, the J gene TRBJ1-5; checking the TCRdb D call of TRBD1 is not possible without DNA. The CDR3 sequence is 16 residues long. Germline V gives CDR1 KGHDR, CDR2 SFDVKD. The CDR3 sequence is CATSDYTGTGNQPQHF.

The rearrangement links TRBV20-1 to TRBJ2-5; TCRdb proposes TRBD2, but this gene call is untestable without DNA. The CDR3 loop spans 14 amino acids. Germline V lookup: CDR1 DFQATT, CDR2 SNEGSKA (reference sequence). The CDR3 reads CRGSSGLNQETQYF.

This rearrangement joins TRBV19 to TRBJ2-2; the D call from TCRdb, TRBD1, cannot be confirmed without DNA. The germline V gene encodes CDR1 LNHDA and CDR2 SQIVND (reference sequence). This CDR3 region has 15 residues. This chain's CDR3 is CASYIGNSWRGELFF.

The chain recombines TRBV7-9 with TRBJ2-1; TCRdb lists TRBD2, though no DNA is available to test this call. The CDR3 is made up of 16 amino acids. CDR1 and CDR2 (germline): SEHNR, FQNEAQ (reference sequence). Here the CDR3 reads CASSFASGRINNEQFF.

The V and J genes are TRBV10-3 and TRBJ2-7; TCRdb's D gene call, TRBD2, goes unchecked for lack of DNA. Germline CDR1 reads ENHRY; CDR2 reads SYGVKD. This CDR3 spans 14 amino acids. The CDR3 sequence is CAISEDYTFYEQYF.

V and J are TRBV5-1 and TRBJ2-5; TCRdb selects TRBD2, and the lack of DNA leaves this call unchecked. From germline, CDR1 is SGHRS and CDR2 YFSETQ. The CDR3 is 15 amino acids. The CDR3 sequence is CASSDLAGGGETQYF.

Here the CDR3 reads CASSFDSGGPDTQYF. J is TRBJ2-3 and V is TRBV12-3 or TRBV12-4; TCRdb reports TRBD2, a call that lacks DNA to check it against. The CDR3 has 15 amino acids.

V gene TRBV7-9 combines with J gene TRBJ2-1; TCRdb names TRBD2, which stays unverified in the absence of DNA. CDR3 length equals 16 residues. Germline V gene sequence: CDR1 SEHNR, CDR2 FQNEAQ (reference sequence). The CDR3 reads CASSMGSGREGNEQFF.

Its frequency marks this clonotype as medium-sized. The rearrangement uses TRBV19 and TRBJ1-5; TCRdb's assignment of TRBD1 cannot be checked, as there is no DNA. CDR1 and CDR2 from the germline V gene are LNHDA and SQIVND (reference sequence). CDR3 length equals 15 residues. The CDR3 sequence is CASSTPGHSNQPQHF.

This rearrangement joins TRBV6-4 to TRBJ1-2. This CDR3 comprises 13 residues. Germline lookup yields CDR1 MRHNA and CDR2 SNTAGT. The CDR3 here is CASSQRGGGGYTF.

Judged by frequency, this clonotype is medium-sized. This CDR3 is CATRDGQGTDTQYF. The chain links TRBV15 to TRBJ2-3; without DNA, the TCRdb call of TRBD1 cannot be checked. Germline assignment: CDR1 LNHNV and CDR2 YYDKDF (reference sequence). The CDR3 has 14 amino acids.

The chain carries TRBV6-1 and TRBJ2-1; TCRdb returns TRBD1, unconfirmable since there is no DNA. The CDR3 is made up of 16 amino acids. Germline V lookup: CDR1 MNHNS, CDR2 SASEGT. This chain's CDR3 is CASSEWIGGEYNEQFF.

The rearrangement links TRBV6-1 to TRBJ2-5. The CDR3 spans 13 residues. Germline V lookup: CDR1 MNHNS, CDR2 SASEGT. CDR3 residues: CASSQVEKETQYF.

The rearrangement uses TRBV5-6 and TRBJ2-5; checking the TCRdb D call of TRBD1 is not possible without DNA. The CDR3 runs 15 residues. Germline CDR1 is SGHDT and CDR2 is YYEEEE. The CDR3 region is CASSLLTGGGETQYF.

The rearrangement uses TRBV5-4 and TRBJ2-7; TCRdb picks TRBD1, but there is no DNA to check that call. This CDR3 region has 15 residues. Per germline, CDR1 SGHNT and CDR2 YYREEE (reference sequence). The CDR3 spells CASSSPAERTYEQYF.

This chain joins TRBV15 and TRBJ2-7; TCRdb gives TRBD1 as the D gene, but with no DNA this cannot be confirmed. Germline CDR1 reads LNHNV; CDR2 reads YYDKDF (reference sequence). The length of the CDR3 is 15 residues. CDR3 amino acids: CATSRGWTGNYEQYF.

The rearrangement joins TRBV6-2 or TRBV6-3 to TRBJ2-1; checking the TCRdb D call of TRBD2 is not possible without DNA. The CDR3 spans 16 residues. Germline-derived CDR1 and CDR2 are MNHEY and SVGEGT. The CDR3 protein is CASSLAPDSSYNEQFF.